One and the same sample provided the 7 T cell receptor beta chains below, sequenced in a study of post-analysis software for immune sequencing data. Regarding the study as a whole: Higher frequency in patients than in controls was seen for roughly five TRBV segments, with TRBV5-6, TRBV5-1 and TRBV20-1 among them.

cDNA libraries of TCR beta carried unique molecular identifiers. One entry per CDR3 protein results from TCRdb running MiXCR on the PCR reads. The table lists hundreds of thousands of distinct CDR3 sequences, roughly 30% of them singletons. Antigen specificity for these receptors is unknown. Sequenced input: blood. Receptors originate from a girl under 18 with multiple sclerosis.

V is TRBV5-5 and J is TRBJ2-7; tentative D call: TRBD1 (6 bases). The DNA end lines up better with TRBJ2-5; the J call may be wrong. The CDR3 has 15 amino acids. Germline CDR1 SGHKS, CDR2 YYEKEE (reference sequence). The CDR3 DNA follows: TGTGCCAGCAGCTGGGGAGATACAGGGTGGGAGACCCAGTACTTC. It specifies CASSWGDTGWETQYF.

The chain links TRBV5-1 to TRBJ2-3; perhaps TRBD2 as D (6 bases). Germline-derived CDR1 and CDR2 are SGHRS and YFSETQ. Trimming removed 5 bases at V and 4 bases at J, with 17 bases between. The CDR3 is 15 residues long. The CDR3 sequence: CASSRRPAGADTQYF. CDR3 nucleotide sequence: TGCGCCAGCAGTCGACGACCAGCGGGCGCAGATACGCAGTATTTT.

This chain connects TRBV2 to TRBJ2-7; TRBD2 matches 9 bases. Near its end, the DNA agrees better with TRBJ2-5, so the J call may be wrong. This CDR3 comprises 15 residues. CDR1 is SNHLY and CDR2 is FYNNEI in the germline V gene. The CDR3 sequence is CASSPLAGLTQTQYF. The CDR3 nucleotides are TGTGCCAGCAGCCCCCTAGCGGGGTTGACGCAGACCCAGTACTTC.

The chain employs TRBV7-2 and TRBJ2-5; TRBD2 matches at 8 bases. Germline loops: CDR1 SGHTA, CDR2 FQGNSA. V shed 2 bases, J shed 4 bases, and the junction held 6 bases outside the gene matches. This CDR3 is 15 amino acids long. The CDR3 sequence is CASSLRLAGRETQYF. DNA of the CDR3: TGTGCCAGCAGCTTACGCCTAGCGGGTAGAGAGACCCAGTACTTC.

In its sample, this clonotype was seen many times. The DNA of the CDR3 is TGCAGCGTTGGATACTTAGCGGGACGAGATACGCAGTATTTT. As protein: CSVGYLAGRDTQYF. This sequence joins TRBV29-1 and TRBJ2-3, with 8 bases aligning to TRBD2. The CDR3 sequence is 14 residues long. Germline trimming cut 4 bases from V and 5 bases from J; bases unmatched to any gene: 8. Germline-derived CDR1 and CDR2 are SQVTM and ANQGSEA.

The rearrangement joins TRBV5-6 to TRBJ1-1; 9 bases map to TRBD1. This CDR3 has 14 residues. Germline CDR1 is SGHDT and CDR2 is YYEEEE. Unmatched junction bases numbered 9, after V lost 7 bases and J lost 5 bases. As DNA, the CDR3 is TGTGCCAGCGACGTGGGACAGGGTGAAACTGAAGCTTTCTTT. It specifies CASDVGQGETEAFF.

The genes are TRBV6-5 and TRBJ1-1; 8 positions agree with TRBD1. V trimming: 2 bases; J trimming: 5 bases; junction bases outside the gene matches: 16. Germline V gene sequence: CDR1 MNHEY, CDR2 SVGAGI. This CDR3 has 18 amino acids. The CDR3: CASSYANRGFRGRTEAFF. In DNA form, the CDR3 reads TGTGCCAGCAGTTACGCTAACAGGGGGTTCCGCGGGCGGACTGAAGCTTTCTTT.